The source of this TCR beta chain is a study of T cells in Graves' hyperthyroidism and ophthalmopathy. Whole-study context: Specimen type is peripheral blood, collected at initial diagnosis prior to any treatment.

Uncontrolled infection, other autoimmune disease, pregnancy or lactation led to exclusion. This clonotype was seen repeatedly, ten times or more. What it binds is unknown. RNA transcripts were the template for amplifying TCR beta CDR3 regions. Initially, a first-round RT-PCR of the TCR CDR3 employed the HTBI primer set. MiXCR, applied by TCRdb to the multiplex PCR reads, yields one record per CDR3 protein. The table lists about 610,000 distinct CDR3 sequences, roughly 14% of them singletons. Germline CDR1 and CDR2: SGHRS and YFSETQ. Trimming cost V 3 bases and J 0 bases, with 10 bases left between them. The CDR3 runs to 15 residues. Study-wide results and limits: Ophthalmopathy onset followed model prediction by a median around 6.9 months.

This rearrangement joins TRBV5-1 to TRBJ1-3; a possible D gene is TRBD1 (5 bases). The receptor was isolated from a woman aged 40-49 years with Graves' ophthalmopathy. The specimen sequenced was blood. The CDR3 region is CASSYEGTSGNTIYF. Written as DNA, the CDR3 is TGCGCCAGCAGCTACGAGGGGACCTCTGGAAACACCATATATTTT.